This TCR beta chain originates from a study of technical replicates of blood from several donors. Profiled with immunoSEQ multiplex PCR; TCRdb holds only in-frame clones, not every one. The table includes approximately 51,000 clones, approximately 92% detected once. Trimming took 3 bases from V and 2 from J, leaving 7 bases between them. Germline V lookup: CDR1 SQVTM, CDR2 ANQGSEA. The CDR3 runs 12 residues. The TCR originated in a human donor in good health. Some clones in this sample may be carry-over from other donors' samples. This chain uses TRBV29-1 with TRBJ2-5; weak D call: TRBD1 (5 bases). Sequencing was carried out using PBMCs. CDR3 sequence: CSVDPGQETQYF. The CDR3 region has the DNA TGCAGCGTTGACCCAGGGCAAGAGACCCAGTACTTC.